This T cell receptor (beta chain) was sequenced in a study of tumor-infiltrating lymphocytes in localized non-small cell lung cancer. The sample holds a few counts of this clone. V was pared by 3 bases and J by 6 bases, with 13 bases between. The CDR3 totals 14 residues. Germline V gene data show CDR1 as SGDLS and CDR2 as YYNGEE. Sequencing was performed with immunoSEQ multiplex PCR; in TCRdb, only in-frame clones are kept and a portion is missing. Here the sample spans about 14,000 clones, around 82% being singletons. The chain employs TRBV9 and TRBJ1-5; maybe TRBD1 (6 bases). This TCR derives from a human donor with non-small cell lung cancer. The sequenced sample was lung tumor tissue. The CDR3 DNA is TGTGCCAGCAGCGATTCAGGGGAGGTTCAGCCCCAGCATTTT. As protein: CASSDSGEVQPQHF.